These T cell receptor beta chains were read from a single sample in a study of blood T cell repertoires in COVID-19. Profiled with immunoSEQ multiplex PCR; TCRdb holds only in-frame clones, not every one. The table records a few hundred thousand clones, approximately 89% of them present only once. Sequences were obtained from peripheral blood. These receptor sequences come from a woman aged 30 to 39 with COVID-19, enrolled during active disease. CDR3s include the opening cysteine and the closing phenylalanine or tryptophan. Fields, in order: V gene, CDR3 length, J gene, clone size, D gene, CDR3 DNA, CDR3 protein. D genes are given only for firm matches. Only part of the rows carry a size: once, few, many, or a class if the clone is expanded.

V: TRBV4-2
length: 16
J: TRBJ1-2
size: .
D: TRBD1
DNA: TGTGCCAGCAGCCAAGACGGGACAGGGAGGTTAGGTGGCTACACCTTC
CDR3: CASSQDGTGRLGGYTF

V: TRBV5-1
length: 14
J: TRBJ1-4
size: .
D: TRBD1
DNA: TGCGCCAGCAGCTTGGGACAGGGTGGGGAAAAACTGTTTTTT
CDR3: CASSLGQGGEKLFF

V: TRBV2
length: 14
J: TRBJ2-7
size: .
D: TRBD2
DNA: TGTGCCAGCAGTCTTTCGACTAGCGGGGGCGAGCAGTACTTC
CDR3: CASSLSTSGGEQYF

V: TRBV9
length: 18
J: TRBJ2-1
size: .
D: TRBD2
DNA: TGTGCCAGCAGCGTAGACCTTAGCGGGGGGGAACCTTTCAATGAGCAGTTCTTC
CDR3: CASSVDLSGGEPFNEQFF

V: TRBV28
length: 19
J: TRBJ1-2
size: .
D: TRBD1
DNA: TGTGCCAGCAGTTTACCCCGAACCTTTAGGACAGGGGGTAGTTGGGGCTACACCTTC
CDR3: CASSLPRTFRTGGSWGYTF

V: TRBV7-9
length: 12
J: TRBJ1-2
size: .
D: .
DNA: TGTGCCAGCAACCATCGCGAGTATGGCTACACCTTC
CDR3: CASNHREYGYTF

V: TRBV28
length: 14
J: TRBJ1-2
size: .
D: .
DNA: TGTGCCAGCAGTGAGGGAGGGGGGCCCTATGGCTACACCTTC
CDR3: CASSEGGGPYGYTF

V: TRBV4-1
length: 14
J: TRBJ1-2
size: few
D: TRBD1
DNA: TGCGCCAGCAGCCAAGACAGGGGGGACTATGGCTACACCTTC
CDR3: CASSQDRGDYGYTF

V: TRBV7-8
length: 15
J: TRBJ2-1
size: .
D: TRBD1
DNA: TGTGCCAGCAGCCCTAGGGGGCGAGATTACAATGAGCAGTTCTTC
CDR3: CASSPRGRDYNEQFF

V: TRBV4-1
length: 13
J: TRBJ2-1
size: .
D: TRBD1
DNA: TGCGCCAGCAGCCGATCGACAGGGGAAGGGCGGTTCTTC
CDR3: CASSRSTGEGRFF

V: TRBV12-2
length: 16
J: TRBJ2-5
size: .
D: .
DNA: TGTGCAAGTCCCCTCAGAGTAGCGGGGAGCCAAGAGACCCAGTACTTC
CDR3: CASPLRVAGSQETQYF

V: TRBV30
length: 13
J: TRBJ1-2
size: .
D: .
DNA: TGTGCCTGGAGTGTACGGGTTGGCGATGGCTACACCTTC
CDR3: CAWSVRVGDGYTF

V: TRBV4-1
length: 14
J: TRBJ1-1
size: .
D: TRBD1
DNA: TGCGCCAGCAGCCAAGAATCGCAGGGGGCGAGAGCTTTCTTT
CDR3: CASSQESQGARAFF